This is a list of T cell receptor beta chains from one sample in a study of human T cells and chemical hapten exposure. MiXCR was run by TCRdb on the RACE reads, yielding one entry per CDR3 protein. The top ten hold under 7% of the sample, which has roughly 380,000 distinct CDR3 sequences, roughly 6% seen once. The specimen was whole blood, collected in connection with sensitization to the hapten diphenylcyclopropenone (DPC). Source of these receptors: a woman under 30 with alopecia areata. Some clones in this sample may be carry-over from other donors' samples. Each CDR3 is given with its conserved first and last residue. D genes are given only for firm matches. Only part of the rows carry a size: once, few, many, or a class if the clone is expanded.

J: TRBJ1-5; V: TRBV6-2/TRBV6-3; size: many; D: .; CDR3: CASSYDGGNQPQHF; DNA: TGTGCCAGCAGTTACGATGGGGGGAATCAGCCCCAGCATTTT
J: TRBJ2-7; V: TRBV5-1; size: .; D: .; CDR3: CASSLASEGPSEQYF; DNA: TGCGCCAGCAGCTTGGCCTCGGAGGGCCCGTCCGAGCAGTACTTC
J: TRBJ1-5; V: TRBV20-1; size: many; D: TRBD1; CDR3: CSADSGTGESQPQHF; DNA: TGCAGTGCTGATTCCGGGACAGGCGAATCTCAGCCCCAGCATTTT
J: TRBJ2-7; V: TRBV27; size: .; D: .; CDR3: CASSLLVNRDEQYF; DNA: TGTGCCAGCAGTTTATTGGTGAATCGGGACGAGCAGTACTTC
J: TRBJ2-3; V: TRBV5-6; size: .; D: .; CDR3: CASSLFHGTDTQYF; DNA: TGTGCCAGCAGCTTGTTTCATGGCACAGATACGCAGTATTTT
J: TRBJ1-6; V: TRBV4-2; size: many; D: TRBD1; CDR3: CASSQAGMTGRTFHF; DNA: TGTGCCAGCAGCCAAGCCGGAATGACAGGGAGAACTTTCCACTTT
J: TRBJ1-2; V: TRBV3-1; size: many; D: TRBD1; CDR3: CASSQDFDRGNGYTF; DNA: TGTGCCAGCAGCCAAGATTTTGACAGGGGAAATGGCTACACCTTC
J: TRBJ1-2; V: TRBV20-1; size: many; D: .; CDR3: CSAPPSGDNSGYTF; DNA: TGCAGTGCGCCCCCGAGCGGGGATAATTCGGGCTACACCTTC
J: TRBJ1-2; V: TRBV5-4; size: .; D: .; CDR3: CASSPRTASNYGYTF; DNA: TGTGCCAGCAGCCCCCGGACAGCATCCAACTATGGCTACACCTTC
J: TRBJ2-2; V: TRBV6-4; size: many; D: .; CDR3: CASSDSWETGELFF; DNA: TGTGCCAGCAGTGACTCTTGGGAGACCGGGGAGCTGTTTTTT
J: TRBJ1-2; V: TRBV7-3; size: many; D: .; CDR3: CASSLGPANYGYTF; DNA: TGTGCCAGCAGCTTAGGGCCGGCCAACTATGGCTACACCTTC
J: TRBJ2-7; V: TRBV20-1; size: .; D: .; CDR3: CSARDPYGDPVEQYF; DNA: TGCAGTGCTAGAGATCCTTACGGGGATCCGGTCGAGCAGTACTTC
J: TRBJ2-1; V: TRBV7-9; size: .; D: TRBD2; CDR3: CASSSTGLAGDEQFF; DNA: TGTGCCAGCAGCTCTACTGGACTAGCGGGGGATGAGCAGTTCTTC
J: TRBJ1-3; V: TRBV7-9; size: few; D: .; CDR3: CASSPLGYFVSGNTIYF; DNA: TGTGCCAGCAGCCCCCTCGGTTATTTCGTCTCTGGAAACACCATATATTTT
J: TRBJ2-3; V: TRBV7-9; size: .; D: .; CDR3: CASSRGPTLGDTQYF; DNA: TGTGCCAGCAGCCGCGGGCCAACCCTAGGAGATACGCAGTATTTT
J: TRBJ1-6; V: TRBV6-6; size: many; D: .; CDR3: CASLHPDLNSPLHF; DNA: TGTGCCAGCCTCCATCCGGACCTAAATTCACCCCTCCACTTT
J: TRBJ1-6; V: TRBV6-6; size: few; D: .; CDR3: CASIGVVAPLHF; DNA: TGTGCCAGCATAGGGGTTGTGGCACCCCTCCACTTT
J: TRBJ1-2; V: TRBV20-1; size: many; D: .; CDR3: CSASGRAYGYTF; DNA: TGCAGTGCTAGCGGCAGAGCCTATGGCTACACCTTC
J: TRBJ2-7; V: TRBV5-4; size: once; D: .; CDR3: CASSSEGGRSSEQYF; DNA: TGTGCCAGCAGTTCCGAGGGGGGGCGAAGTAGCGAGCAGTACTTC
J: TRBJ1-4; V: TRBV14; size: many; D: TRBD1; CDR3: CASSQDTYRGLLFF; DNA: TGTGCCAGCAGCCAAGATACATACAGGGGGCTACTGTTTTTT
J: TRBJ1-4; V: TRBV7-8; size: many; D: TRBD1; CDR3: CASSYLRDRANEKLFF; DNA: TGTGCCAGCAGCTACCTCCGGGACAGGGCCAATGAAAAACTGTTTTTT
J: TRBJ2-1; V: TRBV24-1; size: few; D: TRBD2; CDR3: CATRELAGALNSYNEQFF; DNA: TGTGCCACCAGAGAACTAGCGGGGGCTCTTAATTCCTACAATGAGCAGTTCTTC
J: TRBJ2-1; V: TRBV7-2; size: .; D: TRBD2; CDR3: CASSLAPSGGYNEQFF; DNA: TGTGCCAGCAGCTTAGCTCCTAGCGGGGGGTACAATGAGCAGTTCTTC
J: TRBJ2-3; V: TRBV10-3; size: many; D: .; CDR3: CAISQTAADTQYF; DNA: TGTGCCATCAGCCAAACAGCAGCAGATACGCAGTATTTT
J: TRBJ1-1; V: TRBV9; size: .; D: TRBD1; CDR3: CASSSQGALSTEAFF; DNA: TGTGCCAGCAGTTCACAGGGGGCACTGAGCACTGAAGCTTTCTTT
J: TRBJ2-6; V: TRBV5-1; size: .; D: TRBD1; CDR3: CASSLLSGGSGANVLTF; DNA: TGCGCCAGCAGCTTGCTCTCAGGGGGTTCTGGGGCCAACGTCCTGACTTTC
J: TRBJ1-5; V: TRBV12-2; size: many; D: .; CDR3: CASRFLIGLMRNQPQHF; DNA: TGTGCAAGTCGCTTCCTCATCGGGCTGATGCGCAATCAGCCCCAGCATTTT
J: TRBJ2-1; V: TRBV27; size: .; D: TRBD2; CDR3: CASSLYGTSGGRYNEQFF; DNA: TGTGCCAGCAGTTTATACGGGACTAGCGGGGGGCGCTACAATGAGCAGTTCTTC
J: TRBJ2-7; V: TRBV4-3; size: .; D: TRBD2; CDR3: CASSQDLPGLAGGNYEQYF; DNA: TGCGCCAGCAGCCAAGATCTCCCAGGACTAGCGGGGGGCAACTACGAGCAGTACTTC
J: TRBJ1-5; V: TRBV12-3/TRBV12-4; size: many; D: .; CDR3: CASSLTHGGNQPQHF; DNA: TGTGCCAGCAGTCTCACCCATGGGGGCAATCAGCCCCAGCATTTT
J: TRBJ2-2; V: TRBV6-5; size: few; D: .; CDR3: CASSYIPTGELFF; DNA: TGTGCCAGCAGTTACATCCCGACCGGGGAGCTGTTTTTT
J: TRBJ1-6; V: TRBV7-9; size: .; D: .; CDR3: CASSSGNQASPLHF; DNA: TGTGCCAGCAGCTCAGGGAACCAGGCTTCACCCCTCCACTTT
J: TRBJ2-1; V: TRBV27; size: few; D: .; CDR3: CASSPGLPWNEQFF; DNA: TGTGCCAGCAGTCCGGGACTCCCATGGAATGAGCAGTTCTTC